The rows below give T cell receptor beta chains drawn from one sample of a study of blood T cell repertoires in COVID-19. Repertoires were generated with immunoSEQ multiplex PCR, while TCRdb's copy carries only in-frame clones and drops some. The table includes 55,000 to 85,000 clones, 70% to 85% detected once. Sequencing input: peripheral blood. These receptors were obtained from a man aged 60 to 69 with active or convalescent COVID-19. Each CDR3 is given with its conserved first and last residue. A D gene is named only where the DNA matches it firmly. Clone size appears in some rows only: once, few, many, or a class for an expanded clone.

cdr3_nt cdr3_aa clone_size d_call j_call v_call
TGTGCCAGCAGTACCGGGACAGGGACTCTTCATATGGGCTACACCTTC CASSTGTGTLHMGYTF . TRBD1 TRBJ1-2 TRBV27
TGTGCCAGCAGTCTCGCGGGGGGGAGAGATACGCAGTATTTT CASSLAGGRDTQYF . TRBD2 TRBJ2-3 TRBV27
TGTGCCACCGCCCGACAGCCATCCTACGAGCAGTACTTC CATARQPSYEQYF . . TRBJ2-7 TRBV5-8
TGTGCCAGCAGTTATGATCTTGGGAACAGGGCGGTTTCCGGGGAGCTGTTTTTT CASSYDLGNRAVSGELFF once . TRBJ2-2 TRBV6-2/TRBV6-3
TGCAGCGTCGCAACAGGGGTAAGGGTCGAAATCGGTACGCAGTATTTT CSVATGVRVEIGTQYF . TRBD1 TRBJ2-3 TRBV29-1
TGTGCCTGGAGTGTACCAGGGGTAGGGTCCTACGAGCAGTACTTC CAWSVPGVGSYEQYF . . TRBJ2-7 TRBV30
TGTGCCACCAGCAGAGACCCTACGGGAGCTAACTATGGCTACACCTTC CATSRDPTGANYGYTF . . TRBJ1-2 TRBV15
TGTGCCAGCAGTTTTCTACCAGGAGGCAGCAATCAGCCCCAGCATTTT CASSFLPGGSNQPQHF . . TRBJ1-5 TRBV28
TGTGCCAGCAGCATAGGGGGACTAAGGACCCAGTACTTC CASSIGGLRTQYF once . TRBJ2-5 TRBV28
TGTGCCAGCAGTCTAACAGGGGGCCTGGGCAATCAGCCCCAGCATTTT CASSLTGGLGNQPQHF . TRBD1 TRBJ1-5 TRBV2
TGCGCCAGCAGCTTGGGACAGACGGAAGCTTTCTTT CASSLGQTEAFF few . TRBJ1-1 TRBV5-1
TGTGCCAGCAGTTTAGACAGTCCCTTATACGAGCAGTACTTC CASSLDSPLYEQYF . . TRBJ2-7 TRBV28
TGTGCCAGCAGTGTACTAGCGGGGGGCACGAACACCGGGGAGCTGTTTTTT CASSVLAGGTNTGELFF . TRBD2 TRBJ2-2 TRBV2
TGTGCCAGCAGTCAGTCGGGGAGACAGTACTTC CASSQSGRQYF . . TRBJ2-5 TRBV6-2/TRBV6-3
TGTGCCTGGAGTGTAGAGGCCGGGAGTGGCTACACCTTC CAWSVEAGSGYTF . . TRBJ1-2 TRBV30
TGTGCCAGCTCACCACCAGTAACTACTGAAGCTTTCTTT CASSPPVTTEAFF once . TRBJ1-1 TRBV18
TGTGCCAGCAGTCTATCAAGAGGGGGCGTTGAAGGCTACACCTTC CASSLSRGGVEGYTF once TRBD1 TRBJ1-2 TRBV6-5
TGTGCCAGCAGCTTGGACAGGGCCTATGGCTACACCTTC CASSLDRAYGYTF . . TRBJ1-2 TRBV5-4
TGTGCCAGCAGCTTTTTCTACAGGGTGAACACTGAAGCTTTCTTT CASSFFYRVNTEAFF . . TRBJ1-1 TRBV5-6
TGTGCCAGCAGCCCTGGGACAACGAACACTGAAGCTTTCTTT CASSPGTTNTEAFF . . TRBJ1-1 TRBV5-4
TGTGCCAGCAGCTCCACAGGGGGCCATTCACCCCTCCACTTT CASSSTGGHSPLHF . TRBD1 TRBJ1-6 TRBV11-2
TGTGCCAGCATGAACAGGGAAGACGGCTACACCTTC CASMNREDGYTF once . TRBJ1-2 TRBV25-1
TGTGCCAGCAGCCCTAGCGGGGGACTTCAAGAGACCCAGTACTTC CASSPSGGLQETQYF few TRBD2 TRBJ2-5 TRBV5-4
TGTGCCAGCACCATAGGACAGGGTCGGGCTGAAGCTTTCTTT CASTIGQGRAEAFF few TRBD1 TRBJ1-1 TRBV6-5
TGTGCCAGCAGGGTTAGAGCGGGGGGGGGAGATACGCAGTATTTT CASRVRAGGGDTQYF . TRBD2 TRBJ2-3 TRBV6-5
TGTGCCATCAGTGAGTCGTTGCAGGGGTGGTACGAGCAGTACTTC CAISESLQGWYEQYF . . TRBJ2-7 TRBV10-3
TGTGCCACCAGCTCAGGACAGGGTCGTACTGAAGCTTTCTTT CATSSGQGRTEAFF . TRBD1 TRBJ1-1 TRBV15
TGTGCCAGCAGCTTAGGACAGGCGAACACTGAAGCTTTCTTT CASSLGQANTEAFF . . TRBJ1-1 TRBV7-8
TGTGCCAGCAGCTCGATCGGGACAGGGGGCGCGTATGGTTACACCTTC CASSSIGTGGAYGYTF . TRBD1 TRBJ1-2 TRBV28
TGTGCCAGCAGCCAAGGTCGGGGGACTCAGCCCCAGCATTTT CASSQGRGTQPQHF few . TRBJ1-5 TRBV3-1/TRBV3-2
TGTGCCAGCAGCCAAGAGGGACAAAGCTATGGCTACACCTTC CASSQEGQSYGYTF few . TRBJ1-2 TRBV3-1/TRBV3-2